This TCR beta chain is drawn from a study of a mutant IDH1 vaccine in newly diagnosed glioma. This clone was counted a single time. Its antigen is not known. The time point here: week 5, during vaccination. Topical imiquimod accompanied each vaccine dose, which consisted of 300 ug of mutant IDH1 20-mer peptide. New IDH1-mutant, ATRX-lost WHO grade 3 or 4 astrocytomas occurred in donors. CDR1 is MNHNS and CDR2 is SASEGT in the germline V gene. The CDR3 sequence is 18 residues long. The J segment lost 6 bases and the V segment lost 2 bases, leaving 10 bases of the junction unmatched. Clones were sequenced by immunoSEQ multiplex PCR, and TCRdb holds only the in-frame ones, with some missing. The sample has under 95,000 clones; roughly 91% are singletons.

The clonotype was recovered from a woman aged 50 to 60 with glioma. V and J are TRBV6-1 and TRBJ2-4; 13 positions agree with TRBD2. The specimen was PBMCs, collected from a glioma patient whose treatment included an IDH1 peptide vaccine. This CDR3 reads CASSEKTSGRAGGNIQYF. For the CDR3, the DNA is TGTGCCAGCAGTGAAAAAACTAGCGGGAGGGCCGGGGGAAACATTCAGTACTTC.